The source of this T cell receptor (beta chain) is a study of shared clonotypes between healthy human individuals. Whole-study results and caveats: Depth of sequencing was expected to influence donor clonotype sharing. Around 4.7% was the fraction of naive CD4 clonotypes found shared across a few donors.

Generated by immunoSEQ multiplex PCR, the TCRdb table keeps only in-frame clones and is missing some. Here the sample spans 950,000 to 1,300,000 clones, around 74% being singletons. A word on this clone: Its antigen is as yet unknown.

Trimming took 7 bases from V and 1 from J, leaving 5 bases between them. CDR1 is LNHDA and CDR2 is SQIVND in the germline V gene (reference sequence). The CDR3 is 12 residues long. From CD4+ cells came CD45RA+ naive and CD45RA-negative memory subsets. V is TRBV19 and J is TRBJ1-5; D is uncertain. Sequences were obtained from memory CD4+ T cells sorted from blood. Subset: CD45RA-negative fraction. The TCR comes from a man younger than 35 in good health. CDR3 amino acids: CASNLSNQPQHF. DNA of the CDR3: TGTGCCAGTAATCTGAGCAATCAGCCCCAGCATTTT.